The source of this TCR beta chain is a study of tumor and adjacent non-tumor tissue in lung cancer. Findings of the study overall: Shorter survival was associated with higher TCR diversity in tumors. Compared with tumor, normal lung showed significantly lower TCR diversity.

Germline V CDR1 and CDR2: SGHAT, FQNNGV. The CDR3 is 10 residues long. As concerns this clonotype: Its antigen is currently unknown. At one boundary the junction diverges from the germline segment, which might be a read error.

TCRbeta libraries were built with three rounds of nested PCR, modified from ARM-PCR. One entry per CDR3 protein results from TCRdb running MiXCR on the multiplex PCR reads. The sample lists tens of thousands of distinct CDR3 sequences, 65% to 75% occurring once. No cell sorting was done before RNA was extracted from the tissue. The normal lung tissue was taken more than 3 cm from the tumor edge. The chain carries TRBV11-2 and TRBJ2-5; unclear D gene. This TCR came from a woman between 45 and 60 years old with non-small cell lung cancer. Input material: distant non-tumor lung tissue. The CDR3 spells CASDQETKYF. The CDR3 region has the DNA TGTGCCAGCGATCAAGAGACCAAGTACTTC.